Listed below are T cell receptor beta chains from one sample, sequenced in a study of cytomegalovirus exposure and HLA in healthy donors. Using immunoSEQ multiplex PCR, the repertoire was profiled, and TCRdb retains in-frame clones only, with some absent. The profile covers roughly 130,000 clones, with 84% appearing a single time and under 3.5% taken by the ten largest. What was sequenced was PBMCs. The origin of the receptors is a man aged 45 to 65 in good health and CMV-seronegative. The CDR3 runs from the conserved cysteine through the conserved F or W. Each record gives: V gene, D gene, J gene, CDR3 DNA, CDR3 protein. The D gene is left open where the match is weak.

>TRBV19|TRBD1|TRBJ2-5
TGTGCCAGTAGCCCGGGACAGGGGAGAGAGACCCAGTACTTC
CASSPGQGRETQYF
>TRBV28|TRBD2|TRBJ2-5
TGTGCCAGCAGCCCGGGACTAGTGGGGACCCAGTACTTC
CASSPGLVGTQYF
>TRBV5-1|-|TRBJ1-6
TGCGCCAGCAGGACCACAGGGACCTATAATTCCCCCCTCCACTTT
CASRTTGTYNSPLHF
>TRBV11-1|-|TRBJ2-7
TGTGCCAGCAGCTGGCCCCGGGGTACCGTAGGCGAGCAGTACTTC
CASSWPRGTVGEQYF
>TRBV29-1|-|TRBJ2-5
TGCAGCGTTGAAGGTGTAGGGAGAGAAGAGACCCAGTACTTC
CSVEGVGREETQYF
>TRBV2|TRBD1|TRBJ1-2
TGTGCCAGCAGGGAGGGACAGGGGGCCTATGGCTACACCTTC
CASREGQGAYGYTF
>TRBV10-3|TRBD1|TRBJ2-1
TGTGCCATCAGAGTGTACGGACAGGGACTTAATGAGCAGTTCTTC
CAIRVYGQGLNEQFF
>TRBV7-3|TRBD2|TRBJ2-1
TGTGCCAGCAGCTTCCGGGAGGGTGAGCAGTTCTTC
CASSFREGEQFF
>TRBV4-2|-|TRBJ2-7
TGTGCCAGCAGCCAAGAAGGACAGCGCTACGAGCAGTACTTC
CASSQEGQRYEQYF
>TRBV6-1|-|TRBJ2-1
TGTGCCAGCAGTGGCTTAGCGGTGGGACGAATTGGGGATGAGCAGTTCTTC
CASSGLAVGRIGDEQFF
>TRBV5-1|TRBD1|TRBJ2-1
TGCGCCAGCAGCTTCCGACAGGGGGCTAAGGATGAGCAGTTCTTC
CASSFRQGAKDEQFF
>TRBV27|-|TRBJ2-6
TGTGCCAGCAGTTTGGAGAGACCTGGGGCCAACGTCCTGACTTTC
CASSLERPGANVLTF
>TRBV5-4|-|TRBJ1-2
TGTGCCAGCAGCTTGTTGGGGAGTCGGCGTGGCTACACCTTC
CASSLLGSRRGYTF
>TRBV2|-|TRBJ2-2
TGTGCCAGCAGGGCCGACAGTGGAAACACCGGGGAGCTGTTTTTT
CASRADSGNTGELFF